This is a list of T cell receptor beta chains from one sample in a study of blood T cell repertoires in COVID-19. Profiled with immunoSEQ multiplex PCR; TCRdb holds only in-frame clones, not every one. Seen here are roughly 100,000 clones, around nine tenths observed once, and the top ten hold about 2.9%. The sample consisted of peripheral blood. All receptors derive from a man aged 50 to 60 with active or convalescent COVID-19. Both conserved end residues are part of each CDR3. A D gene is named only where the DNA matches it firmly.

TRBD1	TRBV24-1	TRBJ2-2	CAIRATTGTVDTGELFF
.	TRBV9	TRBJ2-3	CASSGTLAASTDTQYF
.	TRBV7-7	TRBJ2-1	CASSPAESSYNEQFF
.	TRBV3-1/TRBV3-2	TRBJ1-3	CASSQEAGRTIYF
TRBD1	TRBV29-1	TRBJ2-1	CSVDGQGALDEQFF
TRBD2	TRBV28	TRBJ2-3	CASSRGVLLSTDTQYF
.	TRBV27	TRBJ2-1	CASSFRDYNEQFF
TRBD1	TRBV19	TRBJ2-3	CASRQGRGVTDTQYF
TRBD2	TRBV6-4	TRBJ2-3	CASSEGTSSTDTQYF
.	TRBV7-9	TRBJ2-7	CASSPPVEGSHEQYF
.	TRBV2	TRBJ1-2	CASSEDTFNYGYTF
.	TRBV10-1	TRBJ2-3	CASSESEVGADTQYF
.	TRBV12-3/TRBV12-4	TRBJ2-3	CASSPTSSPPEYF
.	TRBV14	TRBJ1-3	CASSRSVTSGNTIYF
.	TRBV5-1	TRBJ1-3	CASSPDTDISGNTIYF
TRBD2	TRBV5-1	TRBJ2-3	CASSPQAGASTDTQYF
.	TRBV6-5	TRBJ2-2	CASARRGRELFF
TRBD1	TRBV9	TRBJ1-4	CASSTGEGEKLFF
.	TRBV19	TRBJ2-6	CASMPREAGANVLTF
TRBD2	TRBV5-1	TRBJ2-3	CASSFSGEIDTQYF
.	TRBV13	TRBJ2-7	CASRLRTAIHEQYF
.	TRBV7-2	TRBJ1-5	CASSLTGKGQPQHF
.	TRBV11-2	TRBJ2-1	CATKRESWDNEQFF
.	TRBV25-1	TRBJ2-3	CASSEWGADTQYF
TRBD1	TRBV10-2	TRBJ2-5	CASGTDQETQYF
TRBD1	TRBV7-9	TRBJ2-7	CASSPSGTGFYEQYF
TRBD1	TRBV27	TRBJ1-3	CASSLGTAGNTIYF
.	TRBV12-3/TRBV12-4	TRBJ2-1	CASVPGVADEQFF
.	TRBV7-2	TRBJ1-6	CASSETPGISPLHF
TRBD2	TRBV24-1	TRBJ2-5	CATSEFGTSGETQYF
TRBD1	TRBV5-4	TRBJ2-4	CASSWGTGENIQYF
TRBD1	TRBV7-9	TRBJ1-1	CASSLQGGNTEAFF
TRBD1	TRBV4-3	TRBJ2-5	CASSQEDRGFETQYF
TRBD2	TRBV14	TRBJ2-5	CASSQDPGGAKTQYF
.	TRBV25-1	TRBJ2-3	CASRVLDTQYF